The 25 T cell receptor beta chains below all came from one sample that was sequenced in a study of T-cell memory formation after mild COVID-19. TCRdb re-called the 5' RACE reads with MiXCR, one entry per CDR3 protein. Here the sample spans about 300,000 distinct CDR3 sequences, just under 20% being singletons. The material sequenced was PBMCs or a T cell subset sorted from them (not recorded which). The receptor set was obtained from a man aged 18 to 30 who had mild COVID-19 (a few samples of this study predate the infection). Cell type and time point are not known.

This clonotype was seen only a few times. The CDR3 coding sequence is TGTGCCAGCAGTTACTCGAATCGGCTAGCGGGCGCGAACACCGGGGAGCTGTTTTTT. It is translated as CASSYSNRLAGANTGELFF. V and J are TRBV6-7 and TRBJ2-2, with 8 bases matching TRBD2. TRBV6-7 is labeled an ORF, and its function is uncertain. The CDR3 sequence is 19 residues long. V was pared by 0 bases and J by 0 bases, with 9 bases of the junction left unmatched.

A few counts support this clonotype. This chain joins TRBV7-2 and TRBJ2-5; D perhaps matches TRBD2 (6 bases). V was cut by 8 bases and J by 2 bases, with 18 bases left in between. This CDR3 spans 15 amino acids. Germline-derived CDR1 and CDR2 are SGHTA and FQGNSA. CDR3 nucleotides: TGTGCCAGCTCCCCCTGGGCGGCGGGACAAGAGACCCAGTACTTC. As protein: CASSPWAAGQETQYF.

Many counts were recorded for this clonotype. The chain's CDR3 is CASGVGRDYEQYV. The CDR3 DNA sequence: TGTGCCAGCGGAGTAGGCCGGGACTACGAGCAGTACGTC. The genes are TRBV2 and TRBJ2-7; a possible D gene is TRBD2 (5 bases). CDR1 is SNHLY, CDR2 FYNNEI, per germline. The V end lost 8 bases, the J end lost 3 bases, and 14 bases lay between the germline ends. The CDR3 runs to 13 residues.

The CDR3 nucleotides read TGTGCCAGCATGGGACTAGCGGCGAACACCGGGGAGCTGTTTTTT. It specifies CASMGLAANTGELFF. The chain recombines TRBV12-3 or TRBV12-4 with TRBJ2-2; 11 bases fit TRBD2. The J segment lost 0 bases and the V segment lost 7 bases, leaving 1 base of the junction unmatched. This CDR3 is built from 15 residues.

The CDR3 protein is CASIGRDSTNSNQPQHF. CDR3 bases: TGTGCCAGTATCGGCCGGGACAGCACTAATAGCAATCAGCCCCAGCATTTT. The rearrangement uses TRBV19 and TRBJ1-5, with 7 positions matching TRBD1. V was pared by 7 bases and J by 0 bases, with 12 bases of the junction left unmatched. The CDR3 length is 17 residues. Germline V gene lookup returns CDR1 LNHDA and CDR2 SQIVND (reference sequence).

This clonotype was picked up a small number of times. The CDR3 loop reads CASSFGVGEQFF. CDR3 sequence (DNA): TGTGCCAGCAGCTTCGGTGTGGGTGAGCAGTTCTTC. The chain is built from TRBV7-3 and TRBJ2-1, with D unresolved. Germline V gene lookup returns CDR1 SGHTA and CDR2 FQGTGA. The CDR3 runs to 12 residues. Trimming removed 3 bases from V and 9 bases from J, with 9 bases in between.

The chain carries TRBV10-3 and TRBJ2-7; D is undetermined. Trimming shortened V by 0 bases and J by 6 bases, and 9 bases separated the two germline ends. CDR3 length: 13 amino acids. Germline V gene data show CDR1 as ENHRY and CDR2 as SYGVKD. CDR3: CAISESLSAEQYV. The CDR3 nucleotides read TGTGCCATCAGTGAGTCGCTGTCAGCCGAGCAGTACGTC.

The chain joins TRBV5-1 to TRBJ2-2, with D unclear. This CDR3 has 13 residues. Germline assignment: CDR1 SGHRS and CDR2 YFSETQ. The V and J ends lost 0 bases and 6 bases respectively, with 6 bases between them. The CDR3 DNA reads as TGCGCCAGCAGCTTGGGTCTGGCCGGGGAGCTGTTTTTT. Its protein product is CASSLGLAGELFF.

The chain links TRBV4-3 to TRBJ2-7; possible D gene TRBD2, 6 bases. V was trimmed by 4 bases and J by 3 bases, leaving 16 bases between them. Germline V lookup: CDR1 LGHNA, CDR2 YSLEER. The CDR3 consists of 15 residues. The CDR3 nucleotides are TGCGCCAGCAGCCGACTAAGTGGCGGGGTCTACGAGCAGTACTTC. This encodes CASSRLSGGVYEQYF.

The chain couples TRBV2 to TRBJ1-4; 7 nucleotides align to TRBD1. J lost 3 bases, V lost 11 bases, and 6 bases had no gene match. Germline V CDR1 and CDR2: SNHLY, FYNNEI. The length of the CDR3 is 13 residues. The CDR3 spells CAVTGTANEKLFF. The CDR3 DNA follows: TGTGCCGTAACCGGGACAGCTAATGAAAAACTGTTTTTT. Combining the CDR3 with reference TRBV2 and TRBJ1-4 gives the whole variable domain EPEVTQTPSHQVTQMGQEVILRCVPISNHLYFYWYRQILGQKVEFLVSFYNNEISEKSEIFDDQFSVERPDGSNFTLKIRSTKLEDSAMYFCAVTGTANEKLFFGSGTQLSVL.

The V and J genes are TRBV28 and TRBJ2-7, with D possibly matching TRBD2 (5 bases). Germline values: CDR1 MDHEN, CDR2 SYDVKM. This CDR3 spans 13 amino acids. V dropped 5 bases and J dropped 2 bases, with 10 bases sitting between them. The CDR3 spells CASSDTGTYEQYV. The CDR3 coding sequence is TGTGCCAGCAGTGATACCGGGACCTACGAGCAGTACGTC.

This clonotype occurred a few times. The chain uses TRBV20-1 and TRBJ1-3; D ambiguous. Germline V lookup: CDR1 DFQATT, CDR2 SNEGSKA (reference sequence). With 3 bases removed from V and 4 bases from J, the gap between germline ends came to 13 bases. The CDR3 is 14 residues long. This chain's CDR3 is CSASDGETGNTIYF. Here the CDR3 DNA reads TGCAGTGCTAGCGACGGGGAGACGGGAAACACCATATATTTT.

This clonotype was observed a handful of times. The rearrangement links TRBV5-1 to TRBJ1-2; 8 nucleotides match TRBD1. The V and J ends lost 2 bases and 4 bases, in that order; junction bases with no gene match: 4. The CDR3 contains 14 residues. Germline V gene lookup returns CDR1 SGHRS and CDR2 YFSETQ. The CDR3, as DNA: TGCGCCAGCAGCTTTACAGGGGGGACCTATGGCTACACCTTC. Its protein is CASSFTGGTYGYTF.

The sample holds many counts of this clonotype. The chain employs TRBV7-2 and TRBJ1-4; possibly TRBD1 for D (6 bases). Trimming pared 5 bases from V and 10 bases from J, leaving 17 bases between. The CDR3 extends over 14 amino acids. In germline, CDR1 is SGHTA, CDR2 FQGNSA. CDR3 amino acids: CASSPRGGAGKLFF. The CDR3 nucleotides are TGTGCCAGCAGCCCTCGGGGGGGGGCCGGAAAACTGTTTTTT.

This clonotype was seen repeatedly, ten times or more. The chain uses TRBV7-2 and TRBJ2-7, with 7 nucleotides matching TRBD1. This CDR3 comprises 13 residues. The V gene end was trimmed by 3 bases and the J gene end by 2 bases; junction bases not matched to a gene: 1. CDR1 and CDR2 (germline): SGHTA, FQGNSA. CDR3 loop: CASSFDRAYEQYV. The CDR3 bases are TGTGCCAGCAGCTTCGACAGGGCCTACGAGCAGTACGTC.

The chain employs TRBV6-6 and TRBJ2-7, with 7 bases that match TRBD2. Looked up from germline, CDR1 is MNHNY and CDR2 is SVGAGI (reference sequence). J was trimmed by 0 bases and V by 4 bases; bases with no gene match: 3. This CDR3 is built from 14 residues. The CDR3 coding sequence is TGTGCCAGCAGTTCTCGGGACTACTCCTACGAGCAGTACTTC. It translates to CASSSRDYSYEQYF.

This chain joins TRBV18 and TRBJ2-7, with a weak D call TRBD2 (6 bases). V lost 3 bases and J lost 2, with 17 bases in between. The CDR3 spans 16 residues. Germline V gene data show CDR1 as KGHSH and CDR2 as LQKENI. The CDR3 nucleotides are TGTGCCAGCTCACCCTCTTACCTGACTAGTGCCTACGAGCAGTACTTC. Residues: CASSPSYLTSAYEQYF. The whole variable domain, remainder taken from reference TRBV18 and TRBJ2-7, is NAGVMQNPRHLVRRRGQEARLRCSPMKGHSHVYWYRQLPEEGLKFMVYLQKENIIDESGMPKERFSAEFPKEGPSILRIQQVVRGDSAAYFCASSPSYLTSAYEQYFGPGTRLTVT.

This clonotype was seen repeatedly, ten times or more. The chain has TRBV7-2 and TRBJ2-5; D unresolved. The germline V gene encodes CDR1 SGHTA and CDR2 FQGNSA. V was trimmed by 6 bases and J by 7 bases, leaving 9 bases between them. CDR3 length: 11 residues. The chain's CDR3 is CASSILRTQYF. In DNA form, the CDR3 reads TGTGCCAGCAGTATCTTAAGGACCCAGTACTTC.

The CDR3 DNA reads TGCGCCAGCAGCCATAGGACTAGCGGCCACTACGAGCAGTACTTC. As protein: CASSHRTSGHYEQYF. This chain uses TRBV4-1 with TRBJ2-7; 10 bases fit TRBD2. The CDR3 consists of 15 residues. V was clipped by 3 bases and J by 3 bases; unmatched bases: 5. The V gene's germline CDR1 is MGHRA and CDR2 YSYEKL.

This chain connects TRBV6-6 to TRBJ1-4, with D possibly matching TRBD1 (6 bases). Per germline, CDR1 MNHNY and CDR2 SVGAGI (reference sequence). The CDR3 is made up of 16 amino acids. V was trimmed by 6 bases and J by 2 bases, leaving 16 bases between them. CDR3 DNA: TGTGCCAGCAGGCGATGGAGTGGGGGCACTAATGAAAAACTGTTTTTT. This translates into CASRRWSGGTNEKLFF.

This chain uses TRBV24-1 with TRBJ1-5, with a tentative D call TRBD1 (5 bases). Deletions cut 8 bases from V and 5 bases from J, with 12 bases between. The CDR3 runs to 13 residues. The germline gives CDR1 KGHDR, CDR2 SFDVKD. Here the CDR3 DNA reads TGTGCCACCACCGGGGGGTCCGATCAGCCCCAGCATTTT. Protein product: CATTGGSDQPQHF.

The chain joins TRBV9 to TRBJ2-2, with 8 nucleotides matching TRBD2. V lost 4 bases, J lost 0 bases, and 5 bases stayed unmatched. The CDR3 has 16 amino acids. CDR1 is SGDLS and CDR2 is YYNGEE in the germline V gene. The DNA for the CDR3 is TGTGCCAGCAGCCTAGGACTAGCCCCGAACACCGGGGAGCTGTTTTTT. Translating gives CASSLGLAPNTGELFF.

In this sample, this clonotype turned up a few times. The chain joins TRBV11-2 to TRBJ1-3; D may be TRBD1 (6 bases). Per the germline V gene, CDR1 is SGHAT and CDR2 is FQNNGV. The V and J ends lost 7 bases and 8 bases respectively, with 18 bases between them. There are 14 residues in the CDR3. Here the CDR3 DNA reads TGTGCCAGCACCCTGGGCGGGGGCGCGGACACCATATATTTT. This codes for CASTLGGGADTIYF. Full variable domain (missing parts from reference TRBV11-2 and TRBJ1-3): EAGVAQSPRYKIIEKRQSVAFWCNPISGHATLYWYQQILGQGPKLLIQFQNNGVVDDSQLPKDRFSAERLKGVDSTLKIQPAKLEDSAVYLCASTLGGGADTIYFGEGSWLTVV.

The chain uses TRBV20-1 and TRBJ1-2; the D is unclear. Trimming removed 1 base from V and 0 bases from J, with 9 bases in between. CDR3 length equals 14 residues. The germline gives CDR1 DFQATT, CDR2 SNEGSKA (reference sequence). The CDR3 DNA is TGCAGTGCTAGAGGGGCCGCGACTAACTATGGCTACACCTTC. It encodes CSARGAATNYGYTF.

The rearrangement joins TRBV6-6 to TRBJ2-1, with unresolved D. CDR1 is MNHNY and CDR2 is SVGAGI in the germline V gene (reference sequence). The length of the CDR3 is 13 residues. CDR3 nucleotides: TGTGCTTCCCTGTTGAGCTCCTACAATGAGCAGTTCTTC. Residues: CASLLSSYNEQFF.